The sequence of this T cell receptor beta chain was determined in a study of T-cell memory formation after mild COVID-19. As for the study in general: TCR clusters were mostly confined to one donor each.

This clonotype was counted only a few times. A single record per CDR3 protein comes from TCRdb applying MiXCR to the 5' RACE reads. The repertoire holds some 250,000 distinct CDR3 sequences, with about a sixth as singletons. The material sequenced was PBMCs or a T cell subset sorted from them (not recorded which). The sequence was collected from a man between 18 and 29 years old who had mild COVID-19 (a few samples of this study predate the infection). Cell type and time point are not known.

The CDR3 region has the DNA TGTGCCTGGAGTGTAGCAGGGTTCGGCGACACTGAAGCTTTCTTT. It encodes CAWSVAGFGDTEAFF. The chain joins TRBV30 to TRBJ1-1, with D tentatively TRBD1 (5 bases). Trimming removed 0 bases from V and 3 bases from J, with 14 bases in between. The germline V gene has CDR1 GTSNPN and CDR2 SVGIG (reference sequence). CDR3 length: 15 amino acids. Looking up the rest from reference TRBV30 and TRBJ1-1 gives the full variable domain: SQTIHQWPATLVQPVGSPLSLECTVEGTSNPNLYWYRQAAGRGLQLLFYSVGIGQISSEVPQNLSASRPQDRQFILSSKKLLLSDSGFYLCAWSVAGFGDTEAFFGQGTRLTVV.